This entry is about one T cell receptor (beta chain). Its matching antigen is unknown. These data come from a study of shared clonotypes between healthy human individuals. CDR3 length: 15 residues. The J segment lost 9 bases and the V segment lost 2 bases, leaving 2 bases of the junction unmatched. Germline V gene lookup returns CDR1 SEHNR and CDR2 FQNEAQ (reference sequence). Across several immunoSEQ plates, the genomic DNA of each subset was split evenly. Sequencing used immunoSEQ multiplex PCR; TCRdb keeps in-frame clones, though not all of them. Counted here are 1.5 million to 1.9 million clones, approximately 98% occurring once; the ten biggest clones make up roughly 0.4%. Study findings and constraints: It was the few donors that limited the genetic and exposure-history diversity represented.

The sequence was collected from a man under 40 in good health. The J gene is TRBJ2-1, the V gene TRBV7-9, with TRBD2 matching 15 bases. The material sequenced was naive CD4+ T cells sorted from blood. Regarding subset: CD45RA+ positively selected. CDR3 nucleotides: TGTGCCAGCAGCTTATCGGGACTAGCGGGAGGTGAGCAGTTCTTC. It encodes CASSLSGLAGGEQFF.